These 12 T cell receptor beta chains share one sample of origin, sequenced in a study of breast tumors, draining lymph nodes, adjacent tissues. Breast cancer patients provided tissue from their axillary draining lymph nodes. TCRdb reprocessed the multiplex PCR reads with MiXCR, giving one entry per CDR3 protein. The sample consists of 270,000 or so distinct CDR3 sequences, over 30% of them appearing once. Sequenced: axillary lymph node tissue. These receptors all stem from a female donor with breast cancer. Some clones in this sample may be carry-over from other donors' samples.

About this clonotype: Mismatch with germline at one junction end may stem from a read error. The chain carries TRBV5-1 and TRBJ2-7, with D maybe TRBD2 (6 bases). Germline loops: CDR1 SGHRS, CDR2 YFSETQ. The CDR3 consists of 16 residues. The CDR3 is CASSLSDGTVSHEQYF. As DNA, the CDR3 is TGCGCCAGCAGCTTGTCCGACGGGACTGTCTCCCACGAGCAGTACTTC.

The CDR3 sequence is CASRGLRELFF. The CDR3 nucleotides are TGTGCCAGCAGGGGGCTAAGGGAGCTGTTTTTT. The chain combines TRBV27 with TRBJ2-2; D may be TRBD1 (5 bases). In germline, CDR1 is MNHEY, CDR2 SMNVEV (reference sequence). The V end was cut by 6 bases, the J end by 9 bases, with 8 bases between. This CDR3 contains 11 residues.

This clonotype was counted ten times or more. V usage is TRBV20-1 and J usage is TRBJ2-7; a weak D match, TRBD2 (6 bases). The CDR3 sequence is 12 residues long. Germline CDR1 DFQATT, CDR2 SNEGSKA (reference sequence). V was clipped by 4 bases and J by 0 bases, with 7 bases between them. The CDR3, as DNA: TGCAGTGCTATCGGGAGCTCCTACGAGCAGTACTTC. This sequence encodes CSAIGSSYEQYF.

This clonotype came up many times. The chain uses TRBV20-1 and TRBJ2-7, with unresolved D. V lost 6 bases and J 7 bases, leaving 19 bases between the germline ends. The length of the CDR3 is 13 residues. Germline assignment: CDR1 DFQATT and CDR2 SNEGSKA (reference sequence). CDR3 sequence: CSAISPRTWEQYF. CDR3 sequence (DNA): TGCAGTGCGATCTCCCCACGTACCTGGGAGCAGTACTTC.

This clonotype was counted between two and nine times. The chain links TRBV11-1 to TRBJ2-2; D is unclear. Per the germline V gene, CDR1 is SGHAT and CDR2 is FQDESV (reference sequence). With 0 bases removed from V and 4 bases from J, the gap between germline ends came to 9 bases. The CDR3 consists of 15 residues. The CDR3 nucleotides read TGTGCCAGCAGCTTAGCGTTCGGAACCACCGGGGAGCTGTTTTTT. It specifies CASSLAFGTTGELFF.

This clonotype was counted ten times or more. The J gene is TRBJ2-7, the V gene TRBV30, with D unclear. This CDR3 region has 13 residues. CDR1 and CDR2 from the germline V gene are GTSNPN and SVGIG (reference sequence). Trimming stripped 4 bases from V and 4 bases from J, with 14 bases between. The CDR3 reads CAWTTKGRYEQYF. The CDR3 region has the DNA TGTGCCTGGACCACTAAGGGAAGGTACGAGCAGTACTTC.

This clonotype has just one count. The chain uses TRBV5-1 and TRBJ1-2; 9 bases are a match to TRBD1. Germline loops: CDR1 SGHRS, CDR2 YFSETQ. With 5 bases clipped from V and 0 bases from J, the junction kept 5 bases outside the gene matches. The CDR3 consists of 15 residues. CDR3 in DNA: TGCGCCAGCAGAGGGACAGGGCCCTCTAACTATGGCTACACCTTC. Amino acid sequence: CASRGTGPSNYGYTF. The variable domain in full, completed from reference TRBV5-1 and TRBJ1-2, reads KAGVTQTPRYLIKTRGQQVTLSCSPISGHRSVSWYQQTPGQGLQFLFEYFSETQRNKGNFPGRFSGRQFSNSRSEMNVSTLELGDSALYLCASRGTGPSNYGYTFGSGTRLTVV.

The table lists this clonotype with many counts. The gene calls are TRBV5-1 and TRBJ2-1; D gene unclear. The CDR3 has 15 amino acids. Trimming cost V 6 bases and J 4 bases, with 17 bases left between them. In germline, CDR1 is SGHRS, CDR2 YFSETQ. The CDR3 here is CASTRVVGIYNEQFF. The CDR3 nucleotides are TGCGCCAGCACCCGAGTGGTTGGGATATACAATGAGCAGTTCTTC.

This clonotype was seen at least ten times. The chain carries TRBV7-9 and TRBJ2-5, with unresolved D. CDR3 length: 12 residues. The ends were cut back, 5 bases at V and 5 bases at J, with 9 bases in the middle. Per the germline V gene, CDR1 is SEHNR and CDR2 is FQNEAQ (reference sequence). CDR3 sequence: CASSPLEETQYF. For the CDR3, the DNA is TGTGCCAGCAGCCCCCTCGAGGAGACCCAGTACTTC. The full variable domain, its missing parts supplied by reference TRBV7-9 and TRBJ2-5, is DTGVSQNPRHKITKRGQNVTFRCDPISEHNRLYWYRQTLGQGPEFLTYFQNEAQLEKSRLLSDRFSAERPKGSFSTLEIQRTEQGDSAMYLCASSPLEETQYFGPGTRLLVL.

This clonotype was seen at least ten times. The chain combines TRBV15 with TRBJ1-4; D is unresolved. From germline, CDR1 is LNHNV and CDR2 YYDKDF (reference sequence). The CDR3 sequence is 16 residues long. Trimming pared 0 bases from V and 8 bases from J, leaving 16 bases between. The CDR3 sequence: CATSRDGGRMGEKLFF. The CDR3 nucleotides read TGTGCCACCAGCAGAGACGGTGGGAGGATGGGAGAAAAACTGTTTTTT.

Many counts were recorded for this clonotype. This chain links TRBV5-1 with TRBJ2-1, with 10 bases matching TRBD2. The CDR3 loop spans 14 amino acids. J gave up 7 bases and V 4 bases, and 5 bases lay outside the gene matches. Germline V gives CDR1 SGHRS, CDR2 YFSETQ. CDR3 in amino acids: CASSTLAGENEQFF. In nucleotides, the CDR3 is TGCGCCAGCAGCACGCTAGCGGGAGAGAATGAGCAGTTCTTC. The full variable domain, in which reference TRBV5-1 and TRBJ2-1 provide the parts outside the CDR3, is KAGVTQTPRYLIKTRGQQVTLSCSPISGHRSVSWYQQTPGQGLQFLFEYFSETQRNKGNFPGRFSGRQFSNSRSEMNVSTLELGDSALYLCASSTLAGENEQFFGPGTRLTVL.

In the case of this clonotype: A much bigger clone sits one base away, suggesting this may be a read error. In this CDR3 the conserved last residue, phenylalanine or tryptophan, is missing, so a read error is likely. This chain joins TRBV19 and TRBJ2-1, with 13 bases aligning to TRBD2. This CDR3 spans 16 amino acids. The V and J ends lost 2 bases and 6 bases, in that order; junction bases with no gene match: 4. Germline lookup yields CDR1 LNHDA and CDR2 SQIVND (reference sequence). Here the CDR3 DNA reads TGTGCCAGTAGTATAAGACGGACTAGCGGGAGCAATGAGCAGTTCTCC. This sequence encodes CASSIRRTSGSNEQFS.